This T cell receptor beta chain was captured by sequencing in a study of monozygotic twins with inflammatory bowel disease. TCRalpha and TCRbeta cDNA was put through two nested PCRs of approximately 17 and 9 cycles. No DNA is given; TCRdb re-called the 5' RACE reads and lists each CDR3 protein once. This table holds 150,000 or so distinct CDR3 sequences. Points from the study as a whole: Patients with IBD had less TCRbeta diversity (inverse Simpson) than their healthy co-twins.

A note on this clonotype: Its antigen is unknown.

Whole-blood total RNA was extracted without T cell sorting. This receptor was identified in a human donor with ulcerative colitis or Crohn's disease, or a healthy co-twin of an affected twin (not recorded which). The source material was blood.

This CDR3 reads CASSLGRGQGPYEQYF. The chain is built from TRBV7-8 and TRBJ2-7; TCRdb outputs TRBD1, but without DNA this stays unchecked. The CDR3 totals 16 residues. Germline V gene lookup returns CDR1 SGHVS and CDR2 FQNEAQ.